The present T cell receptor beta chain was sequenced within a study of memory CD4+ T cells and cytomegalovirus serostatus. Study-level information: Of the healthy Belgian adults, roughly ten were CMV seropositive and 20 to 30 seronegative.

The V end was cut by 3 bases, the J end by 2 bases, with 1 base between. The CDR3 loop spans 11 amino acids. CDR1 is SGHAT, CDR2 FQNNGV, per germline. The sort gate was single viable CD3+CD4+CD8-CD45RO+ cells for memory CD4+ T cells. Donors' CMV status reflects serum IgG against pp150, pp28, p38, p52. Total CD4+ T cells were enriched by CD4 positive selection. Whole-study findings and limits: Each of approximately 61 CMV-associated TCRbeta sequences occurred in one to five individuals.

Generated by immunoSEQ multiplex PCR, the TCRdb table keeps only in-frame clones and is missing some. The top ten clones hold roughly 1% of a sample with just under 65,000 clones, roughly three quarters of them seen once. As regards this clone: Its target is not known.

Sequences were obtained from memory CD4+ T cells from blood. The rearrangement joins TRBV11-2 to TRBJ1-2; D not resolved. The origin of this receptor is an adult in good health and CMV-seronegative. CDR3: CASSLNYGYTF. For the CDR3, the DNA is TGTGCCAGCAGCTTGAACTATGGCTACACCTTC. The full variable domain, in which reference TRBV11-2 and TRBJ1-2 provide the parts outside the CDR3, is EAGVAQSPRYKIIEKRQSVAFWCNPISGHATLYWYQQILGQGPKLLIQFQNNGVVDDSQLPKDRFSAERLKGVDSTLKIQPAKLEDSAVYLCASSLNYGYTFGSGTRLTVV.